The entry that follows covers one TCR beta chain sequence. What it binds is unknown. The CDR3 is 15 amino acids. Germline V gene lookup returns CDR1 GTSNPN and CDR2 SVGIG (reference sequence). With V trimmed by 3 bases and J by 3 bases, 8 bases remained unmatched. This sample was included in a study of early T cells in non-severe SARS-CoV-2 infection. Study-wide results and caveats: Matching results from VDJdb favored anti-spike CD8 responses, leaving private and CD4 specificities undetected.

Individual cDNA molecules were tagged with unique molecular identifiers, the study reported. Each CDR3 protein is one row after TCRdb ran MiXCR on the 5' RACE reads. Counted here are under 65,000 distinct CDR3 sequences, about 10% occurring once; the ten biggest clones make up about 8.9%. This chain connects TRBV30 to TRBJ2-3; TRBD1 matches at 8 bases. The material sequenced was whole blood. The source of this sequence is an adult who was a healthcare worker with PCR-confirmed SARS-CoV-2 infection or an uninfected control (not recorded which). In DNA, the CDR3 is TGTGCCTGGAGAGGCGGACAGGGATATACAGATACGCAGTATTTT. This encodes CAWRGGQGYTDTQYF.